A selection of T cell receptor beta chains follows, all from one sample in a study of cytomegalovirus exposure and HLA in healthy donors. Clones were read by immunoSEQ multiplex PCR, and TCRdb kept only the in-frame ones, dropping some. The sample consists of about 180,000 clones, about 80% of them appearing once. Specimen: PBMCs. These receptors were collected from a man aged 40-55 years in good health and CMV-seronegative. CDR3s include the opening cysteine and the closing phenylalanine or tryptophan. The D gene is left open where the match is weak. Clone size, where shown, is once, few, many, or a class for clones that have expanded.

NA TRBJ2-1 TRBV7-2 NA TGTGCCAGCAGCTTAGTCGGTGAGCAGTTCTTC CASSLVGEQFF
TRBD2 TRBJ2-7 TRBV6-1 NA TGTGCCAGCAGTGCCGGGACTAGCGGGGCTAGCTACGAGCAGTACTTC CASSAGTSGASYEQYF
NA TRBJ1-6 TRBV10-2 NA TGCGCCAGCAGCCGCAGGGATTCACCCCTCCACTTT CASSRRDSPLHF
NA TRBJ2-5 TRBV5-1 NA TGCGCCAGCAGCTTGTTCGGGACTCCCGGGGAGACCCAGTACTTC CASSLFGTPGETQYF
TRBD1 TRBJ2-5 TRBV27 NA TGTGCCAGCAGTTTAACCGGGACAGGCCAAGGGGAGACCCAGTACTTC CASSLTGTGQGETQYF
NA TRBJ1-3 TRBV6-5 NA TGTGCCAGCAGTTCCGGGTATTCTGGAAACACCATATATTTT CASSSGYSGNTIYF
NA TRBJ2-7 TRBV28 once TGTGCCAGCTGTAATCCTTACGAGCAGTACTTC CASCNPYEQYF
TRBD1 TRBJ1-5 TRBV11-2 once TGTGCCAGCAGCGATGGGACAGGGGGCAATCAGCCCCAGCATTTT CASSDGTGGNQPQHF
TRBD2 TRBJ2-5 TRBV9 NA TGTGCCAGCAGCGTAGCCCTCGGGGAGGGCCAAGAGACCCAGTACTTC CASSVALGEGQETQYF
TRBD1 TRBJ2-7 TRBV6-1 NA TGTGCCAGCAGTCTAAGGACAGGGTCGTACGAGCAGTACTTC CASSLRTGSYEQYF
NA TRBJ2-1 TRBV5-5 few TGTGCCAGCAGCTTAGGCCCAGGCAATGAGCAGTTCTTC CASSLGPGNEQFF
TRBD1 TRBJ1-2 TRBV19 few TGTGCCAGTAGTCCAATGACAGGGTTCTATGGCTACACCTTC CASSPMTGFYGYTF
NA TRBJ2-7 TRBV9 NA TGTGCCAGCAGCGCCAGGAGCGGAAGCTACGAGCAGTACTTC CASSARSGSYEQYF
NA TRBJ2-7 TRBV7-2 few TGTGCCAGCAGCCTACAGACCTCCTACGAGCAGTACTTC CASSLQTSYEQYF
NA TRBJ2-7 TRBV12-5 NA TGTGCTAGTATCCAAGGGGGGGGGCTCTCCTACGAGCAGTACTTC CASIQGGGLSYEQYF
NA TRBJ1-1 TRBV4-1 NA TGCGCCAGCAGCCAAGATGACAGAGCCTTTGAAGCTTTCTTT CASSQDDRAFEAFF
NA TRBJ2-5 TRBV21-1 NA TGTGCCAGCAGCCCCAGCGTCCAGGGAACCCGCCAAGAGACCCAGTACTTC CASSPSVQGTRQETQYF
TRBD1 TRBJ2-1 TRBV27 NA TGTGCCAGCAGCCCATGGGACAGAACATTATCCTACAATGAGCAGTTCTTC CASSPWDRTLSYNEQFF
NA TRBJ2-3 TRBV25-1 NA TGTGCCAGCAGTGAATCTCGGCGGCCCATGGATACGCAGTATTTT CASSESRRPMDTQYF
NA TRBJ2-3 TRBV7-6 NA TGTGCCAGCAGCTTAGCTAACTCAGGGGCGGGAGATACGCAGTATTTT CASSLANSGAGDTQYF
NA TRBJ2-2 TRBV7-6 NA TGTGCCAGCAGCTCGACAACCGGGGAGCTGTTTTTT CASSSTTGELFF
NA TRBJ1-1 TRBV7-3 few TGTGCCAGCAGCTTAAATGCGGGACGTGAAGCTTTCTTT CASSLNAGREAFF